This T cell receptor beta chain was captured by sequencing in a study of blood T cells in healthy people across ages. Overall study results and limits: Donor CMV status was unknown, possibly confounding expanded clonotype changes.

This clonotype has ten or more counts. Its matching antigen is unknown. Together with a sample-barcoded 5' primer, a J-beta primer mix was included in a second PCR lasting about 6 to 12 cycles. Every sample gave at least 3 million paired-end reads containing CDR3. Each CDR3 protein is one row after TCRdb ran MiXCR on the 5' RACE reads. The sample records around 1.1 million distinct CDR3 sequences, more than 30% being singletons. Donors were healthy Caucasian individuals from Russia aged about 6 to 95. This TCR came from a man aged 18 to 29 in good health. Sequenced input: blood.

The CDR3 DNA sequence: TGTGCCAGCAGTAGCGTGGTAGACAAGTCCTCATCCTACGAGCAGTACTTC. Encoded protein: CASSSVVDKSSSYEQYF. The chain uses TRBV12-3 or TRBV12-4 and TRBJ2-7; D is uncertain. The CDR3 loop spans 17 amino acids. V was trimmed by 5 bases and J by 1 base, leaving 21 bases between them.